Detailed here is one T cell receptor (beta chain). TCRdb's table, derived via immunoSEQ multiplex PCR, lists solely in-frame clones and lacks some. The sample holds approximately 170,000 clones; roughly 84% are singletons and the top ten take 10% to 13%. The data originate from a study of blood T cell repertoires in COVID-19. This CDR3 is 13 amino acids long. V was clipped by 4 bases and J by 7 bases, with 14 bases between them. Per the germline V gene, CDR1 is SQVTM and CDR2 is ANQGSEA. V usage is TRBV29-1 and J usage is TRBJ1-5; weak D call: TRBD1 (5 bases). The receptor was isolated from an elderly woman with active or convalescent COVID-19. Sequences were obtained from peripheral blood. The CDR3, as DNA: TGCAGCGTTGGTACGGGGGTTGCCCAGCCCCAGCATTTT. It is translated as CSVGTGVAQPQHF.